This T cell receptor (beta chain) was retrieved from a study of early T cells in non-severe SARS-CoV-2 infection (dated by TCRdb to about 2021). Background for the entire study: TCR sequencing used bulk RNA from unsorted whole blood, so alpha and beta chains could not be paired. The paper as a whole reports these results and caveats: Matching against VDJdb was skewed toward anti-spike CD8 responses, likely underestimated virus-specific expansions, and missed private and CD4 specificities.

In this sample, this clonotype turned up many times. Its antigen remains undetermined. Base qualities were left out, and no much larger clone turns up one base away. Preparation of the library involved 5' RACE. Instrument on record: NextSeq 500. To correct for sequencing error and PCR bias, the TCR library protocol tagged individual cDNA molecules with unique molecular identifiers. Both TCR alpha and beta chains were sequenced, and tight co-correlation was observed between alpha and beta sequence abundances in each sample. On the authors' methods: Decombinator V4 was used to annotate TCR sequences for V gene, J gene and CDR3. Expanded TCRs were defined as changing significantly between any two time points under a Poisson model with p below 0.0001. Abundances of TCRs were expressed as counts per million after normalisation to the total number of TCRs sequenced in each sample. TRAV1-2 paired with TRAJ12, TRAJ20 or TRAJ33 defined MAIT TCRs, while TRAV10 paired with TRAJ18 defined iNKT TCRs. VDJdb, accessed 1 November 2021, was searched for CMV, EBV and SARS-CoV-2 annotated TCRs, excluding TCRs annotated for multiple antigens. TCRdb cleaned the public reads at Q25 with fastp, built clones with MiXCR and kept in-frame beta chains. Rows merge per CDR3 protein into single entries with the most common DNA and genes. The V and J calls and clone size come from TCRdb's table, not from the authors' own analysis. This sample has tens of thousands of distinct CDR3 sequences in its table, and approximately 5.6% of those were observed once. Jointly, the top ten make up roughly 4.7% of the sample.

The study was a case-control design nested within a healthcare worker cohort in London, UK, with weekly nasopharyngeal swab PCR tests and blood sampling. Healthcare workers were recruited between 23 and 31 March 2020, during the week of the UK lockdown, and were followed weekly for up to roughly 15 weeks. Trimming accounts for 4 bases at V and 9 bases at J, while the number of junction bases matched to no gene is 11. Including the terminal cysteine and phenylalanine, the CDR3 comprises 15 residues. Only the CDR3 portion is preserved as DNA: 45 bases, with reading frame beginning at the first base. From the germline V gene (reference sequence), CDR1 is SGHNT and CDR2 is YYREEE.

The receptor was derived from an adult who was a healthcare worker with PCR-confirmed SARS-CoV-2 infection or an uninfected control (not recorded which). The sequence is built from TRBV5-4 and TRBJ2-1; TRBD1 lines up with 9 middle nucleotides. The sample taken for sequencing was whole blood. In nucleotide form, the sequence is TGTGCCAGCAGCACCGGGACAGGGAGGGTCGGTGAGCAGTTCTTC. Its translation reads: CASSTGTGRVGEQFF. The reference TRBV5-4 and TRBJ2-1 proteins fill in what lies around the CDR3, so the full variable domain reads ETGVTQSPTHLIKTRGQQVTLRCSSQSGHNTVSWYQQALGQGPQFIFQYYREEENGRGNFPPRFSGLQFPNYSSELNVNALELDDSALYLCASSTGTGRVGEQFFGPGTRLTVL.